This T cell receptor beta chain came from a study of T-cell reconstitution after alpha-beta-depleted transplantation in children. For this clonotype: Its antigen is as yet unknown. A junction end diverges from the germline sequence, so it may reflect a read error.

This CDR3 region has 16 residues. A library of TCRbeta sequences, prepared with unique molecular identifiers, was generated. TCRdb reanalysed the PCR reads using MiXCR and keeps one entry per CDR3 protein. The sample has 130,000 to 150,000 distinct CDR3 sequences; 8% to 10% are singletons. Overall study results and limits: At one year after transplant, newly produced T cells mostly accounted for T-cell counts and diversity. The study reportedly traced alpha-beta T cells about two months after transplant to several hundred expanded graft clones.

The sequence was obtained from a female patient aged 2-9 years who had a stem cell transplant for congenital amegakaryocytic thrombocytopenia, so the T cells may come from the graft donor. The input for sequencing was PBMCs, mostly from graft donor cells, taken 180 days after TCRalphabeta/CD19-depleted stem cell transplant. The chain has TRBV12-3 or TRBV12-4 and TRBJ2-7, with a weak D call TRBD2 (6 bases). CDR3 protein: CASSFLTGLLSSEQYF. In DNA form, the CDR3 reads TGTGCCAGCAGTTTTCTCACGGGACTTCTTTCCTCCGAGCAGTACTTC.